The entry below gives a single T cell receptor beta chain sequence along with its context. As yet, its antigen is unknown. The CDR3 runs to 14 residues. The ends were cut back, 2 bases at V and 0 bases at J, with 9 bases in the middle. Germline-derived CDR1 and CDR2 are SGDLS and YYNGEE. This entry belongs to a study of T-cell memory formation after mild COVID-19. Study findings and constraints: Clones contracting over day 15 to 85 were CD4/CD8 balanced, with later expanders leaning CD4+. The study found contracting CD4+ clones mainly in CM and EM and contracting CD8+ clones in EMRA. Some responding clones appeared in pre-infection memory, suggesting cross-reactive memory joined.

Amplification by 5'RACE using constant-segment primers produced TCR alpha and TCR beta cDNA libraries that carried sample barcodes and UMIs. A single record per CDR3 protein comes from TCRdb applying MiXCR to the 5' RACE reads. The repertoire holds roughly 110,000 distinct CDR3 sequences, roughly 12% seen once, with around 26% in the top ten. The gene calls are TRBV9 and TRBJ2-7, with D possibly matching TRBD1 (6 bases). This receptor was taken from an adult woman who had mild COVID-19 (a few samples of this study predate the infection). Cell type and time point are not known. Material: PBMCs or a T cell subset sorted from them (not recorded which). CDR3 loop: CASSVQDSSYEQYF. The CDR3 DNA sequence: TGTGCCAGCAGCGTCCAGGACAGCTCCTACGAGCAGTACTTC.